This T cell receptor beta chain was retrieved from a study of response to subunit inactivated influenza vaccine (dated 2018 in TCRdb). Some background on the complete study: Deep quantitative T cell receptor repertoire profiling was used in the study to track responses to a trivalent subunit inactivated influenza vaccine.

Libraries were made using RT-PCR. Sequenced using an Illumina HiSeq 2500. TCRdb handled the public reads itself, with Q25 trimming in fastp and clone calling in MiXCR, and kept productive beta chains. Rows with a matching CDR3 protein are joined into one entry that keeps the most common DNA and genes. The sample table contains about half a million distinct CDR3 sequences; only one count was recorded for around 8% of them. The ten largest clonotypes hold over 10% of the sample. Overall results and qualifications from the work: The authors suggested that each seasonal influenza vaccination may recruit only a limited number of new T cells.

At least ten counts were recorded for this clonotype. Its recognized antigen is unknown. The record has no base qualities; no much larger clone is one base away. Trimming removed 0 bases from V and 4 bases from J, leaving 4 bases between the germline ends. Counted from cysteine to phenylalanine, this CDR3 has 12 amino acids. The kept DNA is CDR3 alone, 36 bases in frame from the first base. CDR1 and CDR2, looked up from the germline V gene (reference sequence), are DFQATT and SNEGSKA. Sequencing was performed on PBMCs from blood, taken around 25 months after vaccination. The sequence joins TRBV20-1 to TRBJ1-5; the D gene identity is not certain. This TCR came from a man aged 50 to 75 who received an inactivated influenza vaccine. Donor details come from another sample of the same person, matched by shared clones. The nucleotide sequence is TGCAGTGCTAGAGATAATAATCAGCCCCAGCATTTT. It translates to CSARDNNQPQHF.